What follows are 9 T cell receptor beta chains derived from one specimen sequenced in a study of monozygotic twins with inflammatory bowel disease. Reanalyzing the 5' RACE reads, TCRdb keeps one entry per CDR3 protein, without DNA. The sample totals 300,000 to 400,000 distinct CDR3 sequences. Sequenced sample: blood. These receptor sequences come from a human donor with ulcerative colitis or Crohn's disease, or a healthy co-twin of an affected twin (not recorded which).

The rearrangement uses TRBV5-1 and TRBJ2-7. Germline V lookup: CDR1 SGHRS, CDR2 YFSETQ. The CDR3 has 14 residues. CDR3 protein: CASSDGVATYEQYF.

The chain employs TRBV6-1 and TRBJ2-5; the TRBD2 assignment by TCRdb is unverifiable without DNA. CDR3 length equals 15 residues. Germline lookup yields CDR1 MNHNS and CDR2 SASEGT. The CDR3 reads CASKSVGTLQETQYF.

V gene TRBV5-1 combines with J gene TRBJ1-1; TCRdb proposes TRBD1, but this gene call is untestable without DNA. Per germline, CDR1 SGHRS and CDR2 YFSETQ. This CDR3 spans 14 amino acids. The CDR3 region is CASSTIGTNTEAFF.

CDR3 protein: CASSLTASTDTQYF. V gene TRBV11-3 combines with J gene TRBJ2-3. Germline assignment: CDR1 SGHNT and CDR2 YENEEA. The CDR3 is 14 residues long.

This chain's CDR3 is CASRFRTYNEQFF. J is TRBJ2-1 and V is TRBV12-3 or TRBV12-4; TCRdb designates TRBD1, a call that cannot be tested without DNA. The length of the CDR3 is 13 residues.

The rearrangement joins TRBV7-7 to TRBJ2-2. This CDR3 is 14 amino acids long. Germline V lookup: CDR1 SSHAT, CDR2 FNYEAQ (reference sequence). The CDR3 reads CASSREGSTGELFF.

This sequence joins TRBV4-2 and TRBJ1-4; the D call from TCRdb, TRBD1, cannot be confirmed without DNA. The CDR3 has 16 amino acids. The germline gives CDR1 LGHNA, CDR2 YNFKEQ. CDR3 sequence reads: CASSQDPGQGYEKLFF.

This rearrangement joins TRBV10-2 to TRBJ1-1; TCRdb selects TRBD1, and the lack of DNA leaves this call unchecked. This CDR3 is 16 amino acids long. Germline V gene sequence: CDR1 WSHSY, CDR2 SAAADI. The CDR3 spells CASSYTGGAGKTEAFF.

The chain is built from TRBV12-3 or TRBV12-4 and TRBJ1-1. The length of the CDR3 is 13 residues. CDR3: CASTLAGDTEAFF.